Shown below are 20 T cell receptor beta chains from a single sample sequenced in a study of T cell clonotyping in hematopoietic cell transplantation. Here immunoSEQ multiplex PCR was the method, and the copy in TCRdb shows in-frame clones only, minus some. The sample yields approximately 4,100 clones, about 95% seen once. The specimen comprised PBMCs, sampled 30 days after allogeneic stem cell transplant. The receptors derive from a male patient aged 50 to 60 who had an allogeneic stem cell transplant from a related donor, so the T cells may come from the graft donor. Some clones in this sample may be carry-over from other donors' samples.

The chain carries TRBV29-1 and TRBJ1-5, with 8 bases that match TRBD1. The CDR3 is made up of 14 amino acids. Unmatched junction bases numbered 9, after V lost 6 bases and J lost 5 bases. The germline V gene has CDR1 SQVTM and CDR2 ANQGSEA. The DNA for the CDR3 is TGCAGCGTCGGGGTTTCGACAGGGGATCAGCCCCAGCATTTT. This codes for CSVGVSTGDQPQHF.

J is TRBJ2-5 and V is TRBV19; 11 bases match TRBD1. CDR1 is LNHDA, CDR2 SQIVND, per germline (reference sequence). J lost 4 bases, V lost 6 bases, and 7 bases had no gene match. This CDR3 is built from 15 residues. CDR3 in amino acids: CASSTGTGGLETQYF. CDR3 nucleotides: TGTGCCAGTAGCACCGGGACAGGGGGTTTAGAGACCCAGTACTTC.

This CDR3 reads CASSLLGGGYNEQFF. CDR3 DNA: TGTGCCAGCAGTTTGTTGGGCGGGGGGTACAATGAGCAGTTCTTC. The chain joins TRBV27 to TRBJ2-1, with 8 bases lining up with TRBD2. The CDR3 sequence is 15 residues long. Germline CDR1 MNHEY, CDR2 SMNVEV (reference sequence). Trimming removed 3 bases from V and 4 bases from J; junction bases left unmatched: 5.

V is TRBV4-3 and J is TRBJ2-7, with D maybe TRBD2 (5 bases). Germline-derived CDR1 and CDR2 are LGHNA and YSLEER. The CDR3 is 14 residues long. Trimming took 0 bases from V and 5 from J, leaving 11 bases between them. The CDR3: CASSQESRRHEQYF. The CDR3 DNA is TGCGCCAGCAGCCAAGAGTCCAGGAGGCACGAGCAGTACTTC.

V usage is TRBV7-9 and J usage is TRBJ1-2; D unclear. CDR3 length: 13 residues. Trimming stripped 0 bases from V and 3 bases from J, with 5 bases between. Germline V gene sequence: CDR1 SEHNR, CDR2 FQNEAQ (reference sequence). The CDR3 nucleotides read TGTGCCAGCAGCTTAGCGGTAGACTATGGCTACACCTTC. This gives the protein CASSLAVDYGYTF.

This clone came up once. CDR3 coding DNA: TGTGCCAGTAGTGTCCGACTAGCGAGGGAGGGATACGAGCAGTACTTC. The encoded protein is CASSVRLAREGYEQYF. The chain is built from TRBV19 and TRBJ2-7, with 8 bases identical to TRBD2. Germline CDR1 is LNHDA and CDR2 is SQIVND (reference sequence). V lost 5 bases, J lost 4 bases, and 13 bases stayed unmatched. The CDR3 is 16 residues long.

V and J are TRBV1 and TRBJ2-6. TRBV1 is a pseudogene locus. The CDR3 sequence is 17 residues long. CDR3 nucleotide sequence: TGCACCAGCAGTCTGTCGCGTTTGTGCACAAGGGCCAACGTCCTGACTTTC. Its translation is CTSSLSRLCTRANVLTF.

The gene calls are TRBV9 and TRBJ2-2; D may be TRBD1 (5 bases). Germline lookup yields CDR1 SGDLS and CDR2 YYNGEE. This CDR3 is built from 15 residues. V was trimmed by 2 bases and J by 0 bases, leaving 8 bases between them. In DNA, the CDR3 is TGTGCCAGCAGCGTGGCAGGGTCGAACACCGGGGAGCTGTTTTTT. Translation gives CASSVAGSNTGELFF.

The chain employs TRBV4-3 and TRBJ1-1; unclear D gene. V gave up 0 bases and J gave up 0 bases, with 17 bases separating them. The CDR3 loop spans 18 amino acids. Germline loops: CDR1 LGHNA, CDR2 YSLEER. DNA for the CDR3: TGCGCCAGCAGCCAAGATCGGTCGTCGGGGAGACTGAACACTGAAGCTTTCTTT. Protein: CASSQDRSSGRLNTEAFF.

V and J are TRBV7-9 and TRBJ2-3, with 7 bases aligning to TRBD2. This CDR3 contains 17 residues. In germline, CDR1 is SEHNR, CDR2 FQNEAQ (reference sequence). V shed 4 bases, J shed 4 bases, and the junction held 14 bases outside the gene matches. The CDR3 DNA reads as TGTGCCAGCAGCTCCCTGTTCGGGGGGAAGGGAGCAGATACGCAGTATTTT. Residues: CASSSLFGGKGADTQYF.

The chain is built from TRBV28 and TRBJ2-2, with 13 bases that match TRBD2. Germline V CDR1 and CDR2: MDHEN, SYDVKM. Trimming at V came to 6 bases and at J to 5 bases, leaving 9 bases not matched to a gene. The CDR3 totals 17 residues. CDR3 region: CASSAPGLAGRTGELFF. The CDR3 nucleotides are TGTGCCAGCAGCGCTCCGGGACTAGCGGGACGGACCGGGGAGCTGTTTTTT.

The CDR3 nucleotides read TGCGCCAGCAGCCAAGAGGACGGTTCCTATACGCAGTATTTT. This sequence encodes CASSQEDGSYTQYF. This chain uses TRBV4-3 with TRBJ2-3; no definite D call. The CDR3 is 14 amino acids. Germline CDR1 and CDR2: LGHNA and YSLEER. V gave up 0 bases and J gave up 7 bases, with 11 bases separating them.

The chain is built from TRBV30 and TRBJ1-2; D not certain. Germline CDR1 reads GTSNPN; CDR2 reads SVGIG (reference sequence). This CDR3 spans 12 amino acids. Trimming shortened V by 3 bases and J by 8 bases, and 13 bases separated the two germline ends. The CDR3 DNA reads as TGTGCCTGGAGCGGAGCCCTCAGGGGCTACACCTTC. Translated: CAWSGALRGYTF. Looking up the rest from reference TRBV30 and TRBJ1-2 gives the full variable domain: SQTIHQWPATLVQPVGSPLSLECTVEGTSNPNLYWYRQAAGRGLQLLFYSVGIGQISSEVPQNLSASRPQDRQFILSSKKLLLSDSGFYLCAWSGALRGYTFGSGTRLTVV.

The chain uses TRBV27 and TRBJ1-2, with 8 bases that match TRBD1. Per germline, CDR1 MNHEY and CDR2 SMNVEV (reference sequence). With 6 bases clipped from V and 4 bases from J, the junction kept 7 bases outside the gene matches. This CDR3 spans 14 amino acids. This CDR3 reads CASRVAGGFYGYTF. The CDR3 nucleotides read TGTGCCAGCAGGGTGGCAGGGGGCTTCTATGGCTACACCTTC.

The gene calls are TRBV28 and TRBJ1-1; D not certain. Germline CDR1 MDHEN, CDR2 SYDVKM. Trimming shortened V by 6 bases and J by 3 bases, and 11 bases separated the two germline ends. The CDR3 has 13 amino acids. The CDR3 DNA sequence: TGTGCCAGCAGCCGTGGAGCTTACACTGAAGCTTTCTTT. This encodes CASSRGAYTEAFF.

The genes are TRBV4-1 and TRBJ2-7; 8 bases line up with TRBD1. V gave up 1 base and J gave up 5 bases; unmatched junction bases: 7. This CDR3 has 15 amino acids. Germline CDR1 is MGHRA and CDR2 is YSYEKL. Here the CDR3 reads CASSQVGTGSHEQYF. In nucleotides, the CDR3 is TGCGCCAGCAGCCAAGTGGGGACAGGATCCCACGAGCAGTACTTC.

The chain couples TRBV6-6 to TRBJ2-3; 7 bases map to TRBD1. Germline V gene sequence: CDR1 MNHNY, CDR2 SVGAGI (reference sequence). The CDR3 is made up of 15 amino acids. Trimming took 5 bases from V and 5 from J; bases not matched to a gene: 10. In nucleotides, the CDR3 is TGTGCCAGCAGTCTGGGACAGCCTGCGGGAGATACGCAGTATTTT. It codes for CASSLGQPAGDTQYF.

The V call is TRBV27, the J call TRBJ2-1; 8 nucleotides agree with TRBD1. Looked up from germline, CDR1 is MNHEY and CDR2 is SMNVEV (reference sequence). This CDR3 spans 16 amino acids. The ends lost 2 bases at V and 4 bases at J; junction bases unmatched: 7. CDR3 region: CASSLLRDRLYNEQFF. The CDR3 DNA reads TGTGCCAGCAGTTTACTCCGGGACAGGCTGTACAATGAGCAGTTCTTC.

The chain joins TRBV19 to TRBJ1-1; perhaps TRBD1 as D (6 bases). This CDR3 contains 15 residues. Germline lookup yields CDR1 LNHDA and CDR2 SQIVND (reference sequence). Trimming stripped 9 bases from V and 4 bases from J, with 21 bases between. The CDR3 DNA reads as TGTGCCAGCAGCACGGGACATCGCGGAATCACTGAAGCTTTCTTT. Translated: CASSTGHRGITEAFF.

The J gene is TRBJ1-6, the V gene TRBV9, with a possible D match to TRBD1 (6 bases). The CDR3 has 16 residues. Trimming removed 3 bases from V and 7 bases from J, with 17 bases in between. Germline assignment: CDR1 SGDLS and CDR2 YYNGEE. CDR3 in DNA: TGTGCCAGCAGCGCCCGACCTAACAGGGAAAATTCACCCCTCCACTTT. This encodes CASSARPNRENSPLHF. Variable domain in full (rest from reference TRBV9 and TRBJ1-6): DSGVTQTPKHLITATGQRVTLRCSPRSGDLSVYWYQQSLDQGLQFLIQYYNGEERAKGNILERFSAQQFPDLHSELNLSSLELGDSALYFCASSARPNRENSPLHFGNGTRLTVT.